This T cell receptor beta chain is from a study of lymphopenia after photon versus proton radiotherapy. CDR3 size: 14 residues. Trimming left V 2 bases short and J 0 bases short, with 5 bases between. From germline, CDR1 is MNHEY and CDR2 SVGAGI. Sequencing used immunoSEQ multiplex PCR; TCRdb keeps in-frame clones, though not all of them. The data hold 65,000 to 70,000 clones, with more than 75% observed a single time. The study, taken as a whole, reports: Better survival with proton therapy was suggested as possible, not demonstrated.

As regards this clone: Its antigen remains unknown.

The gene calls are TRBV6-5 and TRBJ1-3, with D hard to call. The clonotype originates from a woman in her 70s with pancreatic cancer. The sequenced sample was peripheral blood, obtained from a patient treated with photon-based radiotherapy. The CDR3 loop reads CASSYDGSGNTIYF. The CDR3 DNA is TGTGCCAGCAGTTACGATGGCTCTGGAAACACCATATATTTT.